This TCR beta chain was profiled in a study of blood T cells in healthy people across ages. Together with a sample-barcoded 5' primer, a J-beta primer mix was included in a second PCR lasting about 7 to 11 cycles. A 12-random-nucleotide template-switch adaptor tagged each cDNA molecule. TCRdb independently ran MiXCR on the 5' RACE reads; one entry per CDR3 protein. This table has roughly 1.5 million distinct CDR3 sequences, approximately 42% appearing once. In regard to this clonotype: Its antigen is still unknown.

Healthy Caucasians from Russia aged roughly 6 to 90 served as donors. The V segment lost 3 bases and the J segment 1 base; nucleotides outside the gene matches: 8. Germline V lookup: CDR1 SGDLS, CDR2 YYNGEE. This CDR3 spans 18 amino acids. Study-wide findings and caveats: Compared with aged donors, long-lived donors showed fewer expanded clones, suggesting selection. While age rose, TCR beta diversity per million T cells dropped in a roughly linear way.

The receptor was isolated from a woman aged 18-29 years in good health. Material for sequencing was blood. The J gene is TRBJ2-3, the V gene TRBV9; 13 nucleotides align to TRBD2. CDR3 nucleotide sequence: TGTGCCAGCAGCGGAAGCTGGACTAGCGGGGGCCGCACAGATACGCAGTATTTT. It translates to CASSGSWTSGGRTDTQYF.